The 26 T cell receptor beta chains below come from one sample, sequenced in a study of technical replicates of blood from a handful of donors. Sequenced by immunoSEQ multiplex PCR; TCRdb stores in-frame clones only, minus some. The table lists about 56,000 clones, 93% of them singletons, with around 4% in the top ten. The sample was PBMCs. These receptors were obtained from a human donor in good health. Some clones in this sample may be carry-over from other donors' samples.

The V gene is TRBV7-6, the J gene TRBJ2-6; D is uncertain. The CDR3 has 17 residues. Per the germline V gene, CDR1 is SGHVS and CDR2 is FNYEAQ. The V end was cut by 1 base, the J end by 1 base, with 11 bases between. The CDR3 spells CASSLGARFSGANVLTF. The CDR3 region has the DNA TGTGCCAGCAGCTTAGGGGCCAGGTTTTCTGGGGCCAACGTCCTGACTTTC. Variable domain in full (rest from reference TRBV7-6 and TRBJ2-6): GAGVSQSPRYKVTKRGQDVALRCDPISGHVSLYWYRQALGQGPEFLTYFNYEAQQDKSGLPNDRFSAERPEGSISTLTIQRTEQRDSAMYRCASSLGARFSGANVLTFGAGSRLTVL.

The chain employs TRBV11-2 and TRBJ2-7, with no clear D. V lost 5 bases to trimming and J lost 5 bases, with 16 bases between them. Per germline, CDR1 SGHAT and CDR2 FQNNGV. The CDR3 is made up of 14 amino acids. CDR3 in amino acids: CASSPGGDSHEQYF. As DNA, the CDR3 is TGTGCCAGCAGCCCCGGCGGAGATAGCCACGAGCAGTACTTC.

The V and J genes are TRBV5-1 and TRBJ1-2, with 9 bases that match TRBD1. Trimming cost V 5 bases and J 7 bases; bases outside gene matches: 9. The CDR3 contains 14 residues. In germline, CDR1 is SGHRS, CDR2 YFSETQ. In DNA, the CDR3 is TGCGCCAGCAGACGAGAACAGGGGGCTGCTGGCTACACCTTC. Encoded protein: CASRREQGAAGYTF.

This sequence joins TRBV5-4 and TRBJ1-2; 7 bases agree with TRBD1. V gave up 4 bases and J gave up 6 bases; unmatched junction bases: 6. The CDR3 spans 13 residues. CDR1 SGHNT and CDR2 YYREEE come from the germline V gene (reference sequence). Written as DNA, the CDR3 is TGTGCCAGCAGCAGGCCCGACAGGGATGGCTACACCTTC. Translating it yields CASSRPDRDGYTF. The complete variable domain, with remaining parts taken from reference TRBV5-4 and TRBJ1-2, reads ETGVTQSPTHLIKTRGQQVTLRCSSQSGHNTVSWYQQALGQGPQFIFQYYREEENGRGNFPPRFSGLQFPNYSSELNVNALELDDSALYLCASSRPDRDGYTFGSGTRLTVV.

The CDR3 protein is CASVTGTGAPDTQYF. The CDR3, as DNA: TGCGCCAGCGTTACCGGGACAGGGGCCCCAGATACGCAGTATTTT. The chain uses TRBV5-1 and TRBJ2-3, with 10 bases identical to TRBD1. V shed 7 bases, J shed 4 bases, and the junction held 9 bases outside the gene matches. The CDR3 is 15 amino acids. Germline V gives CDR1 SGHRS, CDR2 YFSETQ.

The chain recombines TRBV27 with TRBJ1-2; TRBD1 matches 11 bases. The V gene end was trimmed by 5 bases and the J gene end by 4 bases; junction bases not matched to a gene: 6. The CDR3 totals 15 residues. CDR1 MNHEY and CDR2 SMNVEV come from the germline V gene (reference sequence). The CDR3 region has the DNA TGTGCCAGCAGTCGGACAGGGGGCGCCGGCTATGGCTACACCTTC. As protein: CASSRTGGAGYGYTF.

V usage is TRBV4-1 and J usage is TRBJ2-7; 9 nucleotides match TRBD2. The CDR3 has 15 amino acids. Germline lookup yields CDR1 MGHRA and CDR2 YSYEKL. V was pared by 1 base and J by 2 bases, with 3 bases of the junction left unmatched. The CDR3 DNA reads TGCGCCAGCAGCCAAGGAGCGGGGGGTCCCTACGAGCAGTACTTC. Translating it yields CASSQGAGGPYEQYF.

This sequence joins TRBV4-2 and TRBJ2-3; 11 nucleotides match TRBD2. Germline trimming cut 0 bases from V and 8 bases from J; bases unmatched to any gene: 13. Germline CDR1 and CDR2: LGHNA and YNFKEQ. The CDR3 loop spans 18 amino acids. CDR3 sequence (DNA): TGTGCCAGCAGCCAAGAATCCCAACTAGCGGGGGAGGTTGGTACGCAGTATTTT. Its translation is CASSQESQLAGEVGTQYF.

This sequence joins TRBV5-1 and TRBJ1-5; D is perhaps TRBD1 (5 bases). The CDR3 loop spans 14 amino acids. The V gene lost 4 bases and the J gene lost 10 bases, with 18 bases spanning the gap. Germline CDR1 SGHRS, CDR2 YFSETQ. The CDR3 loop is CASSPAGGGGPQHF. As DNA, the CDR3 is TGCGCCAGCAGCCCCGCCGGGGGAGGCGGACCCCAGCATTTT. The full variable domain, rest sourced from reference TRBV5-1 and TRBJ1-5, is KAGVTQTPRYLIKTRGQQVTLSCSPISGHRSVSWYQQTPGQGLQFLFEYFSETQRNKGNFPGRFSGRQFSNSRSEMNVSTLELGDSALYLCASSPAGGGGPQHFGDGTRLSIL.

The rearrangement links TRBV4-1 to TRBJ1-5; D perhaps matches TRBD1 (6 bases). Germline loops: CDR1 MGHRA, CDR2 YSYEKL. This CDR3 has 15 amino acids. The germline V and J ends were trimmed by 3 bases and 2 bases, with 11 bases remaining between them. The CDR3, as DNA: TGCGCCAGCAGCCATCCATGGACAGGCAATCAGCCCCAGCATTTT. This sequence encodes CASSHPWTGNQPQHF.

The chain carries TRBV7-2 and TRBJ1-2, with D possibly being TRBD1 (5 bases). Germline V gene lookup returns CDR1 SGHTA and CDR2 FQGNSA. The CDR3 length is 16 residues. The V gene lost 1 base and the J gene lost 7 bases, with 19 bases spanning the gap. The CDR3 region is CASSLVITGGLGGYTF. CDR3 DNA: TGTGCCAGCAGCTTAGTTATTACCGGGGGTCTTGGTGGCTACACCTTC.

V and J are TRBV30 and TRBJ1-1; D unclear. Germline V gene lookup returns CDR1 GTSNPN and CDR2 SVGIG (reference sequence). Trimming cost V 8 bases and J 0 bases, with 13 bases left between them. The CDR3 contains 13 residues. The CDR3: CALQNSLNTEAFF. DNA for the CDR3: TGTGCCCTACAGAACAGCCTGAACACTGAAGCTTTCTTT.

The chain couples TRBV10-3 to TRBJ1-1; possibly TRBD1 for D (5 bases). This CDR3 is 14 amino acids long. The germline V and J ends were trimmed by 3 bases and 11 bases, with 19 bases remaining between them. The V gene's germline CDR1 is ENHRY and CDR2 SYGVKD. The CDR3 loop is CAISDIGGRYGAFF. Written as DNA, the CDR3 is TGTGCCATCAGTGATATCGGGGGAAGGTACGGGGCTTTCTTT.

This chain uses TRBV7-3 with TRBJ2-3, with a weak D call TRBD2 (6 bases). Per germline, CDR1 SGHTA and CDR2 FQGTGA. The V and J ends lost 5 bases and 2 bases respectively, with 14 bases between them. This CDR3 comprises 15 residues. The CDR3 DNA follows: TGTGCCAGCAGCCTAGGAACGGGGGACACAGATACGCAGTATTTT. It yields the protein CASSLGTGDTDTQYF.

This chain connects TRBV11-2 to TRBJ2-7; 11 bases align to TRBD2. The CDR3 totals 15 residues. From germline, CDR1 is SGHAT and CDR2 FQNNGV. The J segment lost 2 bases and the V segment lost 8 bases, leaving 8 bases of the junction unmatched. This CDR3 reads CASHPGGLAAYEQYF. In DNA form, the CDR3 reads TGTGCCAGCCATCCGGGGGGACTAGCGGCCTACGAGCAGTACTTC.

The rearrangement links TRBV11-2 to TRBJ2-7, with TRBD1 identical over 7 bases. The CDR3 is made up of 14 amino acids. Per germline, CDR1 SGHAT and CDR2 FQNNGV. J lost 2 bases, V lost 5 bases, and 6 bases had no gene match. The CDR3 protein is CASSPGDRPYEQYF. As DNA, the CDR3 is TGTGCCAGCAGCCCAGGGGACAGACCCTACGAGCAGTACTTC. The variable domain in full, completed from reference TRBV11-2 and TRBJ2-7, reads EAGVAQSPRYKIIEKRQSVAFWCNPISGHATLYWYQQILGQGPKLLIQFQNNGVVDDSQLPKDRFSAERLKGVDSTLKIQPAKLEDSAVYLCASSPGDRPYEQYFGPGTRLTVT.

The V call is TRBV7-2, the J call TRBJ2-7, with D tentatively TRBD1 (6 bases). Germline CDR1 reads SGHTA; CDR2 reads FQGNSA. This CDR3 is built from 17 residues. The germline V and J ends were trimmed by 1 base and 4 bases, with 20 bases remaining between them. The CDR3 here is CASSLVGRGATQYEQYF. The CDR3 nucleotides are TGTGCCAGCAGCTTAGTCGGCAGGGGCGCGACACAGTACGAGCAGTACTTC.

The chain is built from TRBV10-2 and TRBJ1-5, with 7 bases identical to TRBD1. Germline-derived CDR1 and CDR2 are WSHSY and SAAADI. The CDR3 sequence is 14 residues long. Trimming took 4 bases from V and 3 from J; bases not matched to a gene: 3. CDR3 in amino acids: CASSGQGYNQPQHF. The DNA for the CDR3 is TGCGCCAGCAGTGGACAGGGATACAATCAGCCCCAGCATTTT.

The chain links TRBV5-1 to TRBJ2-5; 11 nucleotides line up with TRBD2. Germline lookup yields CDR1 SGHRS and CDR2 YFSETQ. The CDR3 loop spans 16 amino acids. J lost 4 bases, V lost 2 bases, and 7 bases had no gene match. The CDR3 reads CASSLVTSGSIETQYF. In nucleotides, the CDR3 is TGCGCCAGCAGCTTAGTTACTAGCGGGAGTATAGAGACCCAGTACTTC.

In its sample, this clone was seen once. This chain links TRBV23-1 with TRBJ2-1; D unclear. TRBV23-1 is sorted into the ORF group, with uncertain function. The CDR3 is made up of 14 amino acids. V was cut by 2 bases and J by 1 base, with 6 bases left in between. As DNA, the CDR3 is TGCGCCAGCAGTCAAAGCAGGTCCTACAATGAGCAGTTCTTC. Translation: CASSQSRSYNEQFF.

V is TRBV6-5 and J is TRBJ1-3, with TRBD1 matching over 9 bases. CDR3 length: 16 residues. V lost 0 bases to trimming and J lost 4 bases; unmatched junction nucleotides: 4. Germline V gene sequence: CDR1 MNHEY, CDR2 SVGAGI. CDR3 region: CASSYSGTGRGNTIYF. The CDR3 coding sequence is TGTGCCAGCAGTTACTCCGGGACAGGGAGGGGAAACACCATATATTTT.

The CDR3 DNA reads as TGCGCCAGCAGCCAAGAATGGGACACTCCCTACGAGCAGTACTTC. Encoded protein: CASSQEWDTPYEQYF. The V call is TRBV4-3, the J call TRBJ2-7, with D possibly matching TRBD1 (6 bases). CDR3 length: 15 amino acids. The V gene lost 0 bases and the J gene lost 2 bases, with 11 bases spanning the gap. Germline V CDR1 and CDR2: LGHNA, YSLEER.

V is TRBV7-8 and J is TRBJ2-7; D gene unclear. This CDR3 region has 16 residues. V lost 3 bases to trimming and J lost 0 bases, with 15 bases between them. CDR1 is SGHVS and CDR2 is FQNEAQ in the germline V gene. CDR3 sequence reads: CASSFRPTAISYEQYF. The CDR3 nucleotides are TGTGCCAGCAGCTTCAGGCCCACAGCCATCTCCTACGAGCAGTACTTC. Looking up the rest from reference TRBV7-8 and TRBJ2-7 gives the full variable domain: GAGVSQSPRYKVAKRGQDVALRCDPISGHVSLFWYQQALGQGPEFLTYFQNEAQLDKSGLPSDRFFAERPEGSVSTLKIQRTQQEDSAVYLCASSFRPTAISYEQYFGPGTRLTVT.

This rearrangement joins TRBV5-4 to TRBJ2-2, with TRBD1 matching 9 bases. This CDR3 has 15 residues. Losses at the gene ends were 4 bases for V and 6 bases for J; bases not matched to a gene: 7. Germline lookup yields CDR1 SGHNT and CDR2 YYREEE (reference sequence). Here the CDR3 reads CASSGGDRAAGELFF. The CDR3, as DNA: TGTGCCAGCAGCGGAGGGGACAGGGCGGCCGGGGAGCTGTTTTTT.

The chain employs TRBV7-8 and TRBJ2-7; 8 bases line up with TRBD1. V shed 5 bases, J shed 5 bases, and the junction held 5 bases outside the gene matches. Per the germline V gene, CDR1 is SGHVS and CDR2 is FQNEAQ. The CDR3 has 13 amino acids. The CDR3 coding sequence is TGTGCCAGCAGCCTCCGGACAGGGCACGAGCAGTACTTC. Its translation: CASSLRTGHEQYF.

The genes are TRBV6-6 and TRBJ2-7; 8 nucleotides align to TRBD2. The length of the CDR3 is 16 residues. Germline CDR1 MNHNY, CDR2 SVGAGI (reference sequence). V shed 0 bases and J 0 bases; nucleotides not matched to a gene: 4. The CDR3 coding sequence is TGTGCCAGCAGTTACTCTGGGACTAGAGGCTCCTACGAGCAGTACTTC. It yields the protein CASSYSGTRGSYEQYF.